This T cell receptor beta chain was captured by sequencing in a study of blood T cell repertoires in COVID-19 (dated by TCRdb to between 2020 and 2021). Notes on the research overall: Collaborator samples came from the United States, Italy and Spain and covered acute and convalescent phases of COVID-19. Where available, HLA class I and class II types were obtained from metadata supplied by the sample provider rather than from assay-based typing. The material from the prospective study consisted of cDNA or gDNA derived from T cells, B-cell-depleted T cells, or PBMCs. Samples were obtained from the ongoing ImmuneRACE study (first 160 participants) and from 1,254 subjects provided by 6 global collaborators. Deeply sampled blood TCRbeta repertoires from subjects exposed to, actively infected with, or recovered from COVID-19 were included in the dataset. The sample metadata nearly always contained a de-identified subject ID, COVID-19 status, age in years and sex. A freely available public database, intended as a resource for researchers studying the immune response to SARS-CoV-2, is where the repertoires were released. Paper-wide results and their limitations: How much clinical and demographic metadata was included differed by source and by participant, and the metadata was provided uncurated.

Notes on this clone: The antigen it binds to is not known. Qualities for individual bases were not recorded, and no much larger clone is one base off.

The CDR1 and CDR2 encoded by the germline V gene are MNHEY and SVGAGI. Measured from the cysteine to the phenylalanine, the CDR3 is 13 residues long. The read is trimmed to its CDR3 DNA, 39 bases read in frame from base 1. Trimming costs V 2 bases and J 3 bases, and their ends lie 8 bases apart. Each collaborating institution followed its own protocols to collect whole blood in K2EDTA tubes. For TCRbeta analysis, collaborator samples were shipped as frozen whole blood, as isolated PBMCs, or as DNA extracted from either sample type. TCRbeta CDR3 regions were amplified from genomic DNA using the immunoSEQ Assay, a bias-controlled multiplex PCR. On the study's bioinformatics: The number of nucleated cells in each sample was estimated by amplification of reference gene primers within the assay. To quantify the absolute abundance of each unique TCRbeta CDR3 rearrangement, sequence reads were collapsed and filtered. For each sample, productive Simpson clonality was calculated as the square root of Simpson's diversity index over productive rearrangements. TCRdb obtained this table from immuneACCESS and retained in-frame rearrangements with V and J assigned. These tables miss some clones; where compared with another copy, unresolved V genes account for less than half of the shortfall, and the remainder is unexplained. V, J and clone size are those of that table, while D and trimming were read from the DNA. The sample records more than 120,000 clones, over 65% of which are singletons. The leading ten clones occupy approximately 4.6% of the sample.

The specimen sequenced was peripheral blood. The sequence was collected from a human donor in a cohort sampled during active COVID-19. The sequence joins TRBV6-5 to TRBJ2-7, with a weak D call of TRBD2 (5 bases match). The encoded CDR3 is CASSYGRDYEQYF. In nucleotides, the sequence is TGTGCCAGCAGTTACGGGAGAGACTACGAGCAGTACTTC.